This T cell receptor (beta chain) was profiled in a study of blood T cell repertoires in COVID-19. V dropped 4 bases and J dropped 5; count of bases not matched to a gene: 6. CDR3 size: 14 residues. Germline V gives CDR1 SGHRS, CDR2 YFSETQ. The authors' processing: Reference gene primer amplification gave estimated nucleated cell counts. The assay was immunoSEQ multiplex PCR, and TCRdb's table has in-frame clones only and misses some. The V and J calls and the clone size are those of that table, but D and trimming were determined from the DNA. The sample carries 150,000 to 200,000 clones, over 60% recorded once. This clone came up many times.

The sample comprised peripheral blood. The receptor comes from a woman aged 70-85 years with acute or convalescent COVID-19. The chain couples TRBV5-1 to TRBJ2-3, with 8 bases lining up with TRBD1. The DNA for the CDR3 is TGCGCCAGCAGCGTAGGACAGGGCGGAGATACGCAGTATTTT. This translates into CASSVGQGGDTQYF.